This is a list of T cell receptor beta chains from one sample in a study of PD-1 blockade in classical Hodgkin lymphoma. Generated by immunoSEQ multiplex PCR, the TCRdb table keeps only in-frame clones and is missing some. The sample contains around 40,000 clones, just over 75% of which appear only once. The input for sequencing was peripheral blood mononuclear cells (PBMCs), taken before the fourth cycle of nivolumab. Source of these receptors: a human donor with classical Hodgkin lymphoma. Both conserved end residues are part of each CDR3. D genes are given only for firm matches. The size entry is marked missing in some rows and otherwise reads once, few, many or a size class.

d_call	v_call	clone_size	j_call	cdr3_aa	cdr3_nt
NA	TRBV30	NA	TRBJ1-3	CAWSVGNTIYF	TGTGCCTGGAGTGTGGGAAACACCATATATTTT
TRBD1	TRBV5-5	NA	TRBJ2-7	CASSYDRDYEQYF	TGTGCCAGCAGCTATGACAGGGACTACGAGCAGTACTTC
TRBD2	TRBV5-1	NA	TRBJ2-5	CASSFLAGGQETQYF	TGCGCCAGCAGCTTTTTAGCGGGGGGCCAAGAGACCCAGTACTTC
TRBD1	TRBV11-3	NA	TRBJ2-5	CASSLGPGGMETQYF	TGTGCCAGCAGCTTAGGTCCAGGGGGCATGGAGACCCAGTACTTC
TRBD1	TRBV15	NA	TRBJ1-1	CATSRDSWTGGMNTEAFF	TGTGCCACCAGCAGAGATTCCTGGACAGGGGGCATGAACACTGAAGCTTTCTTT
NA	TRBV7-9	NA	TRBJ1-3	CASSSGFADSGNTIYF	TGTGCCAGCAGCAGCGGTTTTGCCGACTCTGGAAACACCATATATTTT
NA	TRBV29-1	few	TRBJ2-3	CSVDGSTDTQYF	TGCAGCGTTGACGGTAGCACAGATACGCAGTATTTT
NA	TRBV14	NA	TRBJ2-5	CASSHPQELETQYF	TGTGCCAGCAGCCACCCCCAGGAGTTAGAGACCCAGTACTTC
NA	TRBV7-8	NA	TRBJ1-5	CASSPLGGGNQPQHF	TGTGCCAGCAGCCCACTTGGCGGGGGCAATCAGCCCCAGCATTTT
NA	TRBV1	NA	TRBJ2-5	CTSSQVPGGRGKQETQYF	TGCACCAGCAGCCAAGTTCCAGGGGGCAGAGGGAAGCAAGAGACCCAGTACTTC
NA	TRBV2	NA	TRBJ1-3	CASREIWGPTSGNTIYF	TGTGCCAGCAGGGAAATTTGGGGGCCCACCTCTGGAAACACCATATATTTT
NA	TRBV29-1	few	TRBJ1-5	CSVADGFLGNQPQHF	TGCAGCGTCGCCGACGGTTTTTTAGGCAATCAGCCCCAGCATTTT
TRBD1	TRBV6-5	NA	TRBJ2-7	CASSYGDSYEQYF	TGTGCCAGCAGTTACGGGGACAGCTACGAGCAGTACTTC
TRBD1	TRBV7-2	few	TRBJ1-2	CASSFKTGGGVYYGYTF	TGTGCCAGCAGCTTTAAAACAGGGGGTGGGGTGTACTATGGCTACACCTTC
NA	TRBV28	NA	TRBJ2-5	CASSLSGAGETQYF	TGTGCCAGCAGTTTATCGGGGGCCGGGGAGACCCAGTACTTC
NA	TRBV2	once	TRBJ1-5	CASSVWVHSNQPQHF	TGTGCCAGCAGTGTGTGGGTCCATAGCAATCAGCCCCAGCATTTT
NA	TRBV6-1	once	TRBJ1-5	CASSETANSNQPQHF	TGTGCCAGCAGTGAAACAGCGAATAGCAATCAGCCCCAGCATTTT
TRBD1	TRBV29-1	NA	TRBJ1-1	CSVAEQGRTEAFF	TGCAGCGTAGCGGAACAGGGGAGAACTGAAGCTTTCTTT
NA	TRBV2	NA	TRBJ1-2	CASSERVRGGGYTF	TGTGCCAGCAGTGAAAGAGTCAGGGGTGGCGGCTACACCTTC
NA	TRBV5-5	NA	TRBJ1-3	CASSLTGPGNTIYF	TGTGCCAGCAGCTTAACAGGGCCTGGAAACACCATATATTTT
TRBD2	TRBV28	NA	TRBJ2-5	CASSLLTSGYQETQYF	TGTGCCAGCAGTTTACTGACTAGCGGATACCAAGAGACCCAGTACTTC
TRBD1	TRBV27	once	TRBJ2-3	CASRDGAGGPDTQYF	TGTGCCAGCAGGGACGGCGCAGGGGGCCCGGATACGCAGTATTTT
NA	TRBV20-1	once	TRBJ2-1	CSVPTYNEQFF	TGCAGTGTGCCTACATACAATGAGCAGTTCTTC
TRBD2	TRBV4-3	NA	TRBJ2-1	CASSQEPGGPHEQFF	TGCGCCAGCAGCCAAGAACCGGGGGGGCCCCATGAGCAGTTCTTC
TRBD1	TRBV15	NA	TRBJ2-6	CATSSWDRIGANVLTF	TGTGCCACCAGCAGTTGGGACAGGATCGGGGCCAACGTCCTGACTTTC
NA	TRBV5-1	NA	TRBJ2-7	CASSMGLPSSYEQYF	TGCGCCAGCAGCATGGGACTCCCTAGCTCCTACGAGCAGTACTTC